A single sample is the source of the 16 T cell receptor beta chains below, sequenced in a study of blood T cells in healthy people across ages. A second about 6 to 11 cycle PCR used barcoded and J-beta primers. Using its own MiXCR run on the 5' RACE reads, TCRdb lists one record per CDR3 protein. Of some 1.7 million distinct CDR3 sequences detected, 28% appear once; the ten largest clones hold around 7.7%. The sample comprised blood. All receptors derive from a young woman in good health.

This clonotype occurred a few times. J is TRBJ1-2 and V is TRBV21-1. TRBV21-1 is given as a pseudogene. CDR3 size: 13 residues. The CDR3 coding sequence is TGTGCCAGCAGCAAGGAACGTGACTATGGCTACACCTTC. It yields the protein CASSKERDYGYTF.

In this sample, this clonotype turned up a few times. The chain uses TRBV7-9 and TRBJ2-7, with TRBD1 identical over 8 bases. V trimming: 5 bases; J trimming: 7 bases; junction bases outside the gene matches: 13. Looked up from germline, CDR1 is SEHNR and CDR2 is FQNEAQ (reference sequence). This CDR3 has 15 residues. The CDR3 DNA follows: TGTGCCAGCAGCCCTTGGGACAGGAGTTCAAATGAGCAGTACTTC. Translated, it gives CASSPWDRSSNEQYF.

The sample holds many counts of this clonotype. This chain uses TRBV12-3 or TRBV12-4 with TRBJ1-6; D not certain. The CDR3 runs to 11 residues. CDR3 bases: TGTGCGGTCCGGGCCAATTCACCCCTCCACTTT. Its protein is CAVRANSPLHF.

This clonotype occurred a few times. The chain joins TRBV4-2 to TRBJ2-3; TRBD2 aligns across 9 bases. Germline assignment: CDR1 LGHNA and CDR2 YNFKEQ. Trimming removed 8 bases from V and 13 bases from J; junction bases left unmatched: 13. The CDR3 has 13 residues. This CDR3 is CASSLGGGAPEYF. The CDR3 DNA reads TGTGCCAGCTCCCTTGGCGGGGGGGCTCCGGAGTATTTT.

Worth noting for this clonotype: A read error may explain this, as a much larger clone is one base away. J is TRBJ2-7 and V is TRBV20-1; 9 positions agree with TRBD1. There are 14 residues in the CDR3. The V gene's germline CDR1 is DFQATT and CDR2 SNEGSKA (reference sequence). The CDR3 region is CSAEGQGGPYERYF. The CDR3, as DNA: TGCAGTGCCGAGGGACAGGGAGGCCCCTACGAGCGGTACTTC.

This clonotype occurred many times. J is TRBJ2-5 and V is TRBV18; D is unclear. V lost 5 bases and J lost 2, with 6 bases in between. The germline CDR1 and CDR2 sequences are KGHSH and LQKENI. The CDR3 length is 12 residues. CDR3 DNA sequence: TGTGCCAGCTCAGCTTCTCAAGAGACCCAGTACTTC. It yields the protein CASSASQETQYF.

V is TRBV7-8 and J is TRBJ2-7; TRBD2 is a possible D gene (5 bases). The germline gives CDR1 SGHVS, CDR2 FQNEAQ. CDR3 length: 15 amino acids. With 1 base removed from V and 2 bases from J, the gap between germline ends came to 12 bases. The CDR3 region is CASSLDRGYPYEQYF. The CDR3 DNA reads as TGTGCCAGCAGCTTAGATAGAGGGTACCCCTACGAGCAGTACTTC. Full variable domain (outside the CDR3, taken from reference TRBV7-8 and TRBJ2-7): GAGVSQSPRYKVAKRGQDVALRCDPISGHVSLFWYQQALGQGPEFLTYFQNEAQLDKSGLPSDRFFAERPEGSVSTLKIQRTQQEDSAVYLCASSLDRGYPYEQYFGPGTRLTVT.

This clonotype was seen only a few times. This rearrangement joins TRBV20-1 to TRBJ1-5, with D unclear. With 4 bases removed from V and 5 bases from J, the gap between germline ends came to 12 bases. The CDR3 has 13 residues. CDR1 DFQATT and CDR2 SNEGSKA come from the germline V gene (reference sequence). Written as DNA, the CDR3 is TGCAGTGCTACCGAATCAAATTATCAGCCCCAGCATTTT. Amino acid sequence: CSATESNYQPQHF.

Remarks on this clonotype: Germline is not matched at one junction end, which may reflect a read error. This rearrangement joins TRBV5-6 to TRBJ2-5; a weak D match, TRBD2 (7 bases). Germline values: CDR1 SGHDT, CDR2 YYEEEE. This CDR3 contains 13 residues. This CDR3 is CASRLGGAETQYF. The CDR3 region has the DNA TGTGCCAGCAGATTGGGGGGGGCTGAGACTCAGTACTTC.

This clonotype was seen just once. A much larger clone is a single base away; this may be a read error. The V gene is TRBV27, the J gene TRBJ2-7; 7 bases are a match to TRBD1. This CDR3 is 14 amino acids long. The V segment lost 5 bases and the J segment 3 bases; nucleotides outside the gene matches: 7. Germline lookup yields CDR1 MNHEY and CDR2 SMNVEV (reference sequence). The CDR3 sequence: CASSAQGTRYEQYF. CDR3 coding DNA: TGTGCCAGCAGTGCACAGGGGACGCGCTACGAGCAGTACTTC.

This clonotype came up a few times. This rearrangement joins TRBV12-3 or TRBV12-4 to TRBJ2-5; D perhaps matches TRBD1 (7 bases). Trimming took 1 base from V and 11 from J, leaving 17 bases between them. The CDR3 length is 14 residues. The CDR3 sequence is CASSLVRGNREQYF. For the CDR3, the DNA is TGTGCCAGCAGTTTAGTCAGGGGGAATCGGGAGCAGTACTTC.

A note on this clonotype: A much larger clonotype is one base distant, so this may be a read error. The DNA of the CDR3 is TGTGCCAGCGGTCCACCAGGGGTTAGGGGAAATGAGCAGTTCTTC. Its translation is CASGPPGVRGNEQFF. The chain employs TRBV12-3 or TRBV12-4 and TRBJ2-1, with D possibly matching TRBD1 (6 bases). Trimming shortened V by 8 bases and J by 7 bases, and 21 bases separated the two germline ends. The CDR3 covers 15 residues.

CDR3 protein: CASSLTPLAGVGDTQYF. The CDR3 region has the DNA TGTGCCAGCAGTTTAACGCCACTAGCGGGAGTTGGAGATACGCAGTATTTT. The V and J genes are TRBV12-3 or TRBV12-4 and TRBJ2-3; TRBD2 aligns across 11 bases. Trimming removed 2 bases from V and 5 bases from J; junction bases left unmatched: 9. This CDR3 comprises 17 residues.

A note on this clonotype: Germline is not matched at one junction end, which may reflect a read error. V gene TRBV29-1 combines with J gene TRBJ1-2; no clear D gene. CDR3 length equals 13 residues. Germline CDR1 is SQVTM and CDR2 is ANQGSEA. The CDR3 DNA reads TGTAGCGTTGGCCGGCGGGCAGCCTATGGCCACACCTTC. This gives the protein CSVGRRAAYGHTF. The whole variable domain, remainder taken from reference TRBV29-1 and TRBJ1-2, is SAVISQKPSRDICQRGTSLTIQCQVDSQVTMMFWYRQQPGQSLTLIATANQGSEATYESGFVIDKFPISRPNLTFSTLTVSNMSPEDSSIYLCSVGRRAAYGHTFGSGTRLTVV.

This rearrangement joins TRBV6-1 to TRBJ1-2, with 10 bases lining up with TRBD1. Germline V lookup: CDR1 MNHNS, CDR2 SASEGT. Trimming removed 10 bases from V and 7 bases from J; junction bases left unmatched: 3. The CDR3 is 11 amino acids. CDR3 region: CATGTGVGYTF. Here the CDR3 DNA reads TGTGCCACTGGGACAGGGGTTGGCTACACCTTC.

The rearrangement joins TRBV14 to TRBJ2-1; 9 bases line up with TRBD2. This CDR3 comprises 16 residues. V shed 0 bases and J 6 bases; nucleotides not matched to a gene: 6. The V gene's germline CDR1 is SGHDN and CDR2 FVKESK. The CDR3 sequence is CASSQEGLAGTNEQFF. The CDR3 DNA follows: TGTGCCAGCAGCCAAGAAGGGCTAGCGGGGACCAATGAGCAGTTCTTC.